These 20 T cell receptor beta chains share one sample of origin, sequenced in a study of cytomegalovirus exposure and HLA in healthy donors listed by TCRdb under 2017. The library was obtained by the immunoSEQ multiplex PCR assay. For the multiplex PCR, a mixture combining 60 forward primers for TCR Vbeta segments and 13 reverse primers for TCR Jbeta segments was used. This is the immuneACCESS table as TCRdb keeps it, with only in-frame sequences that have V and J called. A part of the clones is gone; compared with another copy, unresolved V genes explain less than half, and the rest is unexplained. The sample yields 55,000 to 75,000 clones; about 63% were counted once. Clones ranked in the top ten supply under 20% of the sample. The source material was PBMCs. These TCRs come from a man aged 40-55 years in good health and CMV-seropositive.

The chain is built from TRBV10-3 and TRBJ2-5; 9 nucleotides line up with TRBD1. V was clipped by 6 bases and J by 2 bases; unmatched bases: 7. The length of the CDR3 is 15 residues. CDR1 is ENHRY and CDR2 is SYGVKD in the germline V gene. CDR3 bases: TGTGCCATCAGGCGGGGACAGGGCGATCAAGAGACCCAGTACTTC. Encoded protein: CAIRRGQGDQETQYF.

The chain joins TRBV5-4 to TRBJ2-3, with D possibly TRBD2 on 7 matching bases. The CDR3 extends over 14 amino acids. Trimming removed 0 bases at V and 6 bases at J, with 11 bases between. Germline assignment: CDR1 SGHNT and CDR2 YYREEE (reference sequence). Here the CDR3 DNA reads TGTGCCAGCAGCTTGGGCGGGGGCGGGGATACGCAGTATTTT. This sequence encodes CASSLGGGGDTQYF. Drawing the rest from reference TRBV5-4 and TRBJ2-3, the complete variable domain is ETGVTQSPTHLIKTRGQQVTLRCSSQSGHNTVSWYQQALGQGPQFIFQYYREEENGRGNFPPRFSGLQFPNYSSELNVNALELDDSALYLCASSLGGGGDTQYFGPGTRLTVL.

In DNA form, the CDR3 reads TGTGCCTGGAAGCTTGGGGACAGAAACAATGAAAAACTGTTTTTT. This gives the protein CAWKLGDRNNEKLFF. The chain links TRBV30 to TRBJ1-4; 7 nucleotides match TRBD1. The germline CDR1 and CDR2 sequences are GTSNPN and SVGIG (reference sequence). The ends lost 4 bases at V and 5 bases at J; junction bases unmatched: 10. The CDR3 spans 15 residues.

The chain is built from TRBV27 and TRBJ2-1, with unresolved D. Germline V lookup: CDR1 MNHEY, CDR2 SMNVEV (reference sequence). V was cut by 3 bases and J by 5 bases, with 8 bases left in between. CDR3 length: 13 amino acids. The CDR3: CASSFNYHNEQFF. CDR3 DNA: TGTGCCAGCAGTTTCAACTATCACAATGAGCAGTTCTTC.

V and J are TRBV6-1 and TRBJ2-2; D remains unclear. Germline V CDR1 and CDR2: MNHNS, SASEGT. The ends were cut back, 8 bases at V and 1 base at J, with 8 bases in the middle. The CDR3 is 13 residues long. CDR3: CASVNRNTGELFF. The DNA of the CDR3 is TGTGCCAGCGTAAACAGGAACACCGGGGAGCTGTTTTTT.

In its sample, this clone was seen a few times. J is TRBJ2-7 and V is TRBV2, with 7 bases matching TRBD2. CDR3 length: 15 amino acids. Germline values: CDR1 SNHLY, CDR2 FYNNEI. Germline trimming cut 6 bases from V and 2 bases from J; bases unmatched to any gene: 10. CDR3 nucleotide sequence: TGTGCCAGCAGCCACCCCCGGACTAGAGCCTACGAGCAGTACTTC. As protein: CASSHPRTRAYEQYF.

This clone was observed a single time. The chain joins TRBV29-1 to TRBJ2-5; D might be TRBD2 (6 bases). This CDR3 spans 12 amino acids. Trimming removed 7 bases from V and 5 bases from J, with 14 bases in between. Germline-derived CDR1 and CDR2 are SQVTM and ANQGSEA. The CDR3 loop reads CSARGQGETQYF. In nucleotides, the CDR3 is TGCAGCGCGCGGGGCCAGGGTGAGACCCAGTACTTC.

This clone has just a few counts. CDR3 loop: CSARLAGIYNEQFF. In nucleotides, the CDR3 is TGCAGCGCCAGACTAGCGGGAATCTACAATGAGCAGTTCTTC. The chain links TRBV29-1 to TRBJ2-1, with TRBD2 matching over 11 bases. Germline lookup yields CDR1 SQVTM and CDR2 ANQGSEA. The J segment lost 3 bases and the V segment lost 7 bases, leaving 5 bases of the junction unmatched. The CDR3 runs to 14 residues.

This chain uses TRBV5-8 with TRBJ2-5, with D uncertain. Germline-derived CDR1 and CDR2 are SGHTS and YDEGEE. Trimming removed 4 bases from V and 2 bases from J, with 6 bases in between. There are 12 residues in the CDR3. The CDR3 nucleotides are TGTGCCAGCAGCCGGTCTCAAGAGACCCAGTACTTC. This encodes CASSRSQETQYF.

This sequence joins TRBV19 and TRBJ2-6; 8 bases are a match to TRBD1. This CDR3 spans 20 amino acids. V dropped 4 bases and J dropped 2; count of bases not matched to a gene: 16. Germline loops: CDR1 LNHDA, CDR2 SQIVND (reference sequence). The CDR3 DNA follows: TGTGCCAGTAGTACCCGGGACAGGACATACCACCGTGCTGGGGCCAACGTCCTGACTTTC. It is translated as CASSTRDRTYHRAGANVLTF. The whole variable domain, filled in from reference TRBV19 and TRBJ2-6, reads DGGITQSPKYLFRKEGQNVTLSCEQNLNHDAMYWYRQDPGQGLRLIYYSQIVNDFQKGDIAEGYSVSREKKESFPLTVTSAQKNPTAFYLCASSTRDRTYHRAGANVLTFGAGSRLTVL.

This clone was detected a few times. The chain recombines TRBV9 with TRBJ2-3; D unclear. CDR1 is SGDLS and CDR2 is YYNGEE in the germline V gene. The CDR3 is made up of 14 amino acids. V dropped 0 bases and J dropped 4 bases, with 9 bases sitting between them. CDR3 loop: CASSVANSADTQYF. CDR3 bases: TGTGCCAGCAGCGTAGCTAACAGTGCAGATACGCAGTATTTT. The variable domain in full, with the rest retrieved from reference TRBV9 and TRBJ2-3, is DSGVTQTPKHLITATGQRVTLRCSPRSGDLSVYWYQQSLDQGLQFLIQYYNGEERAKGNILERFSAQQFPDLHSELNLSSLELGDSALYFCASSVANSADTQYFGPGTRLTVL.

The gene calls are TRBV7-2 and TRBJ1-4, with a possible D match to TRBD1 (6 bases). CDR1 and CDR2 from the germline V gene are SGHTA and FQGNSA. V lost 4 bases, J lost 1 base, and 13 bases lay in between. The CDR3 extends over 16 amino acids. This chain's CDR3 is CASSSGHSGTNEKLFF. Here the CDR3 DNA reads TGTGCCAGCAGCTCGGGACATTCGGGAACTAATGAAAAACTGTTTTTT.

V is TRBV6-1 and J is TRBJ1-2, with TRBD1 identical over 9 bases. Germline loops: CDR1 MNHNS, CDR2 SASEGT. This CDR3 has 14 residues. V shed 9 bases and J 4 bases; nucleotides not matched to a gene: 9. The CDR3 loop reads CASHPGQGSYGYTF. In nucleotides, the CDR3 is TGTGCCAGTCACCCGGGACAGGGATCCTATGGCTACACCTTC.

V gene TRBV29-1 combines with J gene TRBJ2-3, with 10 bases matching TRBD1. CDR1 is SQVTM, CDR2 ANQGSEA, per germline. V shed 2 bases, J shed 1 base, and the junction held 9 bases outside the gene matches. The CDR3 has 17 residues. The CDR3 nucleotides read TGCAGCGTTGAATCGACAGGGGGCTTATACGGCACAGATACGCAGTATTTT. Protein product: CSVESTGGLYGTDTQYF.

The chain links TRBV18 to TRBJ2-3, with TRBD2 identical over 11 bases. CDR1 and CDR2 (germline): KGHSH, LQKENI. The V segment lost 4 bases and the J segment 0 bases; nucleotides outside the gene matches: 15. The CDR3 has 20 residues. In nucleotides, the CDR3 is TGTGCCAGCTCACGACTGACTAGCGGGGAGACGAAATTGAGCACAGATACGCAGTATTTT. It yields the protein CASSRLTSGETKLSTDTQYF.

The rearrangement links TRBV30 to TRBJ1-5, with 10 bases identical to TRBD1. Germline V lookup: CDR1 GTSNPN, CDR2 SVGIG (reference sequence). V lost 5 bases to trimming and J lost 1 base; unmatched junction nucleotides: 14. The CDR3 is 18 residues long. CDR3 nucleotides: TGTGCCTGGGAGGCTGGGACAGGGGTTTCAGGGAGCAATCAGCCCCAGCATTTT. Translating gives CAWEAGTGVSGSNQPQHF.

The V call is TRBV7-2, the J call TRBJ2-5; weak D call: TRBD2 (6 bases). Germline V gene sequence: CDR1 SGHTA, CDR2 FQGNSA. CDR3 length: 14 residues. Trimming left V 6 bases short and J 3 bases short, with 14 bases between. The CDR3 DNA follows: TGTGCCAGCAGTCGTAGCGGAGTCAAAGAGACCCAGTACTTC. The encoded protein is CASSRSGVKETQYF. The full variable domain, rest sourced from reference TRBV7-2 and TRBJ2-5, is GAGVSQSPSNKVTEKGKDVELRCDPISGHTALYWYRQSLGQGLEFLIYFQGNSAPDKSGLPSDRFSAERTGGSVSTLTIQRTQQEDSAVYLCASSRSGVKETQYFGPGTRLLVL.

There are a few counts of this clone. The J gene is TRBJ2-7, the V gene TRBV7-6, with 7 bases identical to TRBD2. This CDR3 contains 13 residues. Trimming took 5 bases from V and 2 from J; bases not matched to a gene: 3. Germline loops: CDR1 SGHVS, CDR2 FNYEAQ. CDR3 DNA: TGTGCCAGCAGCGCGGGAGTACCCTACGAGCAGTACTTC. Its protein product is CASSAGVPYEQYF.

The rearrangement uses TRBV6-6 and TRBJ1-2, with 7 bases fitting TRBD1. The germline V gene encodes CDR1 MNHNY and CDR2 SVGAGI (reference sequence). CDR3 length: 13 amino acids. The V and J ends lost 3 bases and 4 bases, in that order; junction bases with no gene match: 2. The CDR3 protein is CASSYSGGYGYTF. The CDR3 DNA sequence: TGTGCCAGCAGTTATTCAGGGGGCTATGGCTACACCTTC.

As to this clone: The identical CDR3 is also encoded by other nucleotide sequences in the sample. The chain uses TRBV30 and TRBJ1-5, with a tentative D call TRBD1 (5 bases). The CDR3 runs to 13 residues. The ends were cut back, 5 bases at V and 4 bases at J, with 12 bases in the middle. Germline loops: CDR1 GTSNPN, CDR2 SVGIG (reference sequence). CDR3 DNA sequence: TGTGCCTGGGGAACCGGGGGGAATCAGCCCCAGCATTTT. Translated, it gives CAWGTGGNQPQHF.